These 24 T cell receptor beta chains came from one sample sequenced in a study of cytomegalovirus exposure and HLA in healthy donors. The study ran its PCR with 60 Vbeta and 13 Jbeta primers. The repertoire was sequenced with immunoSEQ multiplex PCR; TCRdb's copy has only in-frame clones and lacks some. This sample has about 130,000 clones, with approximately 80% found just once. What was sequenced was PBMCs. These receptors were obtained from a man aged 50-59 years in good health and CMV-seronegative.

This sequence joins TRBV19 and TRBJ1-2; TRBD1 might be the D (5 bases). Trimming pared 7 bases from V and 3 bases from J, leaving 15 bases between. Germline V CDR1 and CDR2: LNHDA, SQIVND (reference sequence). The CDR3 loop spans 14 amino acids. The CDR3 here is CASILAGKDYGYTF. The CDR3 coding sequence is TGTGCCAGTATCTTGGCAGGGAAGGACTATGGCTACACCTTC.

The V gene is TRBV7-9, the J gene TRBJ1-4; no clear D. The ends were cut back, 1 base at V and 0 bases at J, with 6 bases in the middle. The CDR3 is 15 amino acids. Germline CDR1 is SEHNR and CDR2 is FQNEAQ (reference sequence). The CDR3 sequence is CASSLVATTNEKLFF. DNA of the CDR3: TGTGCCAGCAGCTTAGTAGCCACAACTAATGAAAAACTGTTTTTT.

This clone was detected only once. This chain joins TRBV6-5 and TRBJ1-1, with 7 bases matching TRBD1. CDR3 length equals 16 residues. V shed 0 bases and J 0 bases; nucleotides not matched to a gene: 4. Germline V gene lookup returns CDR1 MNHEY and CDR2 SVGAGI. CDR3 protein: CASSYSPTGMNTEAFF. CDR3 in DNA: TGTGCCAGCAGTTACTCGCCGACAGGGATGAACACTGAAGCTTTCTTT.

This clone was seen only a few times. This chain connects TRBV6-6 to TRBJ1-2, with D possibly matching TRBD1 (5 bases). This CDR3 is 16 amino acids long. Trimming pared 0 bases from V and 3 bases from J, leaving 14 bases between. The V gene's germline CDR1 is MNHNY and CDR2 SVGAGI (reference sequence). CDR3 nucleotides: TGTGCCAGCAGTTACTCGTATGACTCAGGGTACTATGGCTACACCTTC. Protein product: CASSYSYDSGYYGYTF.

The chain is built from TRBV6-1 and TRBJ1-5; 8 bases line up with TRBD1. V gave up 4 bases and J gave up 8 bases; unmatched junction bases: 4. Germline CDR1 MNHNS, CDR2 SASEGT. The CDR3 is 13 residues long. The CDR3 DNA is TGTGCCAGCAGTGGGACAGGGAGAAAGCCCCAGCATTTT. It encodes CASSGTGRKPQHF.

This clone showed up just once. The chain uses TRBV5-1 and TRBJ2-1, with D perhaps matching TRBD2 (6 bases). Germline V gene sequence: CDR1 SGHRS, CDR2 YFSETQ. The CDR3 runs 15 residues. V was clipped by 4 bases and J by 10 bases, with 21 bases between them. As DNA, the CDR3 is TGCGCCAGCAGCGTGGAGCAGCGGAGGGGCCGGGAGCAGTTCTTC. Protein product: CASSVEQRRGREQFF.

The gene calls are TRBV2 and TRBJ2-5; D is unclear. This CDR3 region has 15 residues. Trimming shortened V by 2 bases and J by 7 bases, and 17 bases separated the two germline ends. CDR1 SNHLY and CDR2 FYNNEI come from the germline V gene. The CDR3 region is CASSEINSSLGTQYF. The CDR3 coding sequence is TGTGCCAGCAGTGAAATAAACTCTAGTCTTGGGACCCAGTACTTC.

CDR3 bases: TGCGCCAGCAGCCAAGGGGCAGGGTACAATGAGCAGTTCTTC. Residues: CASSQGAGYNEQFF. V is TRBV4-1 and J is TRBJ2-1; a weak D match, TRBD1 (5 bases). Trimming took 1 base from V and 4 from J, leaving 8 bases between them. Germline CDR1 reads MGHRA; CDR2 reads YSYEKL. The CDR3 is 14 amino acids.

This chain joins TRBV7-9 and TRBJ1-6; 7 bases map to TRBD1. Trimming cost V 0 bases and J 4 bases; bases outside gene matches: 0. The CDR3 runs 15 residues. Germline assignment: CDR1 SEHNR and CDR2 FQNEAQ (reference sequence). CDR3 coding DNA: TGTGCCAGCAGCTTAGCGGGACAGTATAATTCACCCCTCCACTTT. Encoded protein: CASSLAGQYNSPLHF. The whole variable domain, filled in from reference TRBV7-9 and TRBJ1-6, reads DTGVSQNPRHKITKRGQNVTFRCDPISEHNRLYWYRQTLGQGPEFLTYFQNEAQLEKSRLLSDRFSAERPKGSFSTLEIQRTEQGDSAMYLCASSLAGQYNSPLHFGNGTRLTVT.

This clone was counted only a few times. The rearrangement uses TRBV6-1 and TRBJ2-6; D is possibly TRBD1 (5 bases). The CDR3 has 15 residues. Deletions cut 7 bases from V and 0 bases from J, with 10 bases between. The germline V gene encodes CDR1 MNHNS and CDR2 SASEGT. The CDR3 here is CASNLQGSGANVLTF. The CDR3 DNA reads as TGTGCCAGCAACCTTCAGGGCTCTGGGGCCAACGTCCTGACTTTC.

This clone has a handful of counts. V and J are TRBV7-9 and TRBJ1-6; D might be TRBD1 (5 bases). CDR3 length equals 15 residues. Trimming left V 1 base short and J 8 bases short, with 12 bases between. CDR1 is SEHNR, CDR2 FQNEAQ, per germline (reference sequence). The CDR3 nucleotides read TGTGCCAGCAGCTTAGAGGGGAGGGTTGATTCACCCCTCCACTTT. Translating gives CASSLEGRVDSPLHF.

The rearrangement links TRBV6-1 to TRBJ1-5, with TRBD1 matching 7 bases. Trimming took 5 bases from V and 2 from J; bases not matched to a gene: 3. CDR1 and CDR2 from the germline V gene are MNHNS and SASEGT. The CDR3 has 14 amino acids. In DNA, the CDR3 is TGTGCCAGCAGTTTCGACAGGGGCAATCAGCCCCAGCATTTT. Protein: CASSFDRGNQPQHF.

The chain combines TRBV6-5 with TRBJ2-5; 9 bases align to TRBD1. CDR1 is MNHEY and CDR2 is SVGAGI in the germline V gene. The CDR3 loop spans 16 amino acids. The V gene end was trimmed by 2 bases and the J gene end by 5 bases; junction bases not matched to a gene: 9. CDR3 nucleotides: TGTGCCAGCAGTTACGGTGGGACAGGGTATTCCGAGACCCAGTACTTC. Its protein is CASSYGGTGYSETQYF.

The chain uses TRBV6-5 and TRBJ2-7, with 9 nucleotides matching TRBD1. CDR3 length: 15 residues. V gave up 1 base and J gave up 5 bases; unmatched junction bases: 6. The V gene's germline CDR1 is MNHEY and CDR2 SVGAGI. The chain's CDR3 is CASSYYGGTGHEQYF. The CDR3 DNA reads TGTGCCAGCAGTTACTACGGCGGGACAGGGCACGAGCAGTACTTC.

Only one count was recorded for this clone. This rearrangement joins TRBV15 to TRBJ1-1; the D gene is possibly TRBD1 (5 bases). Germline V CDR1 and CDR2: LNHNV, YYDKDF (reference sequence). The V end was cut by 0 bases, the J end by 4 bases, with 6 bases between. The CDR3 runs 13 residues. The CDR3 nucleotides read TGTGCCACCAGCAGAGATGGGGCCACTGAAGCTTTCTTT. Translated: CATSRDGATEAFF.

The chain carries TRBV9 and TRBJ2-5; a possible D gene is TRBD1 (6 bases). This CDR3 is 14 amino acids long. Germline CDR1 and CDR2: SGDLS and YYNGEE. Trimming left V 3 bases short and J 0 bases short, with 9 bases between. CDR3 region: CASSAGTYQETQYF. In DNA, the CDR3 is TGTGCCAGCAGCGCCGGGACATACCAAGAGACCCAGTACTTC.

The chain is built from TRBV6-1 and TRBJ1-2; the D gene is possibly TRBD1 (5 bases). Germline V gene sequence: CDR1 MNHNS, CDR2 SASEGT. Deletions cut 1 base from V and 5 bases from J, with 14 bases between. The CDR3 covers 15 residues. CDR3 in DNA: TGTGCCAGCAGTGAAGAGGACGGGGGGGGATATGGCTACACCTTC. As protein: CASSEEDGGGYGYTF.

This clone was detected only a few times. CDR3 coding DNA: TGTGCCTCCCGGACAGCCCTCCCTCAGCCCCAGCATTTT. It specifies CASRTALPQPQHF. The V call is TRBV10-3, the J call TRBJ1-5; D possibly corresponds to TRBD1 (6 bases). The CDR3 covers 13 residues. V was pared by 11 bases and J by 6 bases, with 17 bases between. The germline V gene encodes CDR1 ENHRY and CDR2 SYGVKD.

This clone was picked up one time. This chain connects TRBV19 to TRBJ1-1, with 9 nucleotides matching TRBD1. CDR3 length: 14 amino acids. V was pared by 6 bases and J by 7 bases, with 9 bases of the junction left unmatched. The germline gives CDR1 LNHDA, CDR2 SQIVND (reference sequence). The CDR3 DNA sequence: TGTGCCAGTAGCTTACAGGGGGCCTGGGGTGAAGCTTTCTTT. Protein sequence: CASSLQGAWGEAFF.

This chain links TRBV7-3 with TRBJ2-1; D perhaps matches TRBD2 (6 bases). The germline V gene encodes CDR1 SGHTA and CDR2 FQGTGA. V gave up 6 bases and J gave up 6 bases, with 12 bases separating them. The CDR3 sequence is 13 residues long. For the CDR3, the DNA is TGTGCCAGCAGGCAGGCAGCGGGCAATGAGCAGTTCTTC. Translation: CASRQAAGNEQFF.

The chain employs TRBV27 and TRBJ1-5, with 8 bases lining up with TRBD1. CDR1 is MNHEY and CDR2 is SMNVEV in the germline V gene (reference sequence). V lost 2 bases to trimming and J lost 7 bases; unmatched junction nucleotides: 7. The CDR3 covers 15 residues. CDR3 DNA: TGTGCCAGCAGTTTACTGCAGGGGGCTGGCCAGCCCCAGCATTTT. Its translation: CASSLLQGAGQPQHF.

J is TRBJ2-1 and V is TRBV7-9, with TRBD2 matching 10 bases. V lost 5 bases, J lost 5 bases, and 9 bases stayed unmatched. CDR3 size: 16 residues. Germline V gene lookup returns CDR1 SEHNR and CDR2 FQNEAQ (reference sequence). This chain's CDR3 is CASSLSGTSVNNEQFF. The CDR3 DNA reads as TGTGCCAGCAGCCTCTCCGGGACTAGCGTAAACAATGAGCAGTTCTTC.

This clone is a singleton in its sample. This sequence joins TRBV7-9 and TRBJ2-7; 8 bases align to TRBD1. CDR1 is SEHNR and CDR2 is FQNEAQ in the germline V gene (reference sequence). The CDR3 sequence is 14 residues long. V dropped 5 bases and J dropped 2; count of bases not matched to a gene: 5. CDR3 in amino acids: CASSGQGPPYEQYF. Written as DNA, the CDR3 is TGTGCCAGCAGCGGACAGGGTCCCCCCTACGAGCAGTACTTC.

The rearrangement links TRBV6-1 to TRBJ1-5; D possibly corresponds to TRBD1 (6 bases). Trimming left V 4 bases short and J 4 bases short, with 23 bases between. CDR3 length: 18 residues. Germline V gene data show CDR1 as MNHNS and CDR2 as SASEGT. The CDR3 DNA follows: TGTGCCAGCAGTGCGGGCCCCAGGGGCCCCGAGTGGAATCAGCCCCAGCATTTT. Amino acid sequence: CASSAGPRGPEWNQPQHF.